A single sample is the source of the 2 T cell receptor beta chains below, sequenced in a study of T-cell reconstitution after alpha-beta-depleted transplantation in children. The TCRbeta library incorporated unique molecular identifiers. TCRdb re-called the PCR reads with MiXCR, one entry per CDR3 protein. Of 500,000 to 600,000 distinct CDR3 sequences listed, approximately 29% are singletons. The specimen was PBMCs from the stem cell graft donor, collected from the stem cell graft. The receptors originated from a human donor who donated a stem cell graft to a child with aplastic anemia.

This chain connects TRBV27 to TRBJ2-1, with D unclear. The V end lost 5 bases, the J end lost 1 base, and 15 bases lay between the germline ends. CDR3 size: 16 residues. Germline V gene sequence: CDR1 MNHEY, CDR2 SMNVEV (reference sequence). CDR3 protein: CASSTLPSVSYNEQFF. In DNA, the CDR3 is TGTGCCAGCAGTACTCTACCTTCAGTGTCCTACAATGAGCAGTTCTTC.

The chain combines TRBV29-1 with TRBJ1-1, with 12 bases fitting TRBD1. CDR1 and CDR2 (germline): SQVTM, ANQGSEA. This CDR3 is built from 15 residues. Unmatched junction bases numbered 10, after V lost 0 bases and J lost 11 bases. The CDR3 reads CSVEDRDRGHFGAFF. As DNA, the CDR3 is TGCAGCGTTGAAGATCGGGACAGGGGGCACTTCGGGGCTTTCTTT.